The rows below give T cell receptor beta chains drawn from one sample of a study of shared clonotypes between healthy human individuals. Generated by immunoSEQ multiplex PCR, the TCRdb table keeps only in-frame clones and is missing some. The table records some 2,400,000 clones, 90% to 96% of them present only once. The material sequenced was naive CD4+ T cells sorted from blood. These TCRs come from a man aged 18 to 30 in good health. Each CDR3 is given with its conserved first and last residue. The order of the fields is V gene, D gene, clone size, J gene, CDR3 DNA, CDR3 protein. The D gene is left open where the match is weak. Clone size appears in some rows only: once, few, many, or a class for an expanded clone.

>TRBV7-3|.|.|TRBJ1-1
TGTGCCAGCAGCCCGGGGAACTTTTGGGGGCTTGACACTGAAGCTTTCTTT
CASSPGNFWGLDTEAFF
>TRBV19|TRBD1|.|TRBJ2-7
TGTGCCAGTCGGCGACAGGGGGATGACGAGCAGTACTTC
CASRRQGDDEQYF
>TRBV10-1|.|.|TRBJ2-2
TGCGCCAGCAGTGAGGGAACCGGGGAGCTGTTTTTT
CASSEGTGELFF
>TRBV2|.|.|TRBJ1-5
TGTGCCAGCAGTAGGGGGACCCAGCCCCAGCATTTT
CASSRGTQPQHF
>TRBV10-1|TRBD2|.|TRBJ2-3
TGCGCCAGCCTCGAATATGGACTAGCGGGAGGGCCTGGCACAGATACGCAGTATTTT
CASLEYGLAGGPGTDTQYF
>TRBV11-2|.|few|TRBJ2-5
TGTGCCAGCAGCTTGGTGGGAGAGACCCAGTACTTC
CASSLVGETQYF
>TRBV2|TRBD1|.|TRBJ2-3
TGTGCCAGCTCGGACAGGGGATTCACAGATACGCAGTATTTT
CASSDRGFTDTQYF
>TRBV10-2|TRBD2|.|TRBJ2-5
TGCGCCAGCAGTGAGCCTGGGGTAGCGGGGTTGGAGACCCAGTACTTC
CASSEPGVAGLETQYF
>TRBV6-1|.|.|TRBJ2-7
TGTGCCAGCAGTGAAGGGTATACCTTCACCGAGCAGTACTTC
CASSEGYTFTEQYF
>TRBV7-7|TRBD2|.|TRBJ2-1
TGTGCTAGCAGCGTAACTAGCGGACCCGGGAATGAGCAGTTCTTC
CASSVTSGPGNEQFF
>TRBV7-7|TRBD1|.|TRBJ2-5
TGTGCTAGCAGCTTAGACAGGGGGGAGACCCAGTACTTC
CASSLDRGETQYF
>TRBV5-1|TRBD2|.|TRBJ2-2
TGCGCCAGCAGCTTAAACGGCGGGGGAGACACCGGGGAGCTGTTTTTT
CASSLNGGGDTGELFF
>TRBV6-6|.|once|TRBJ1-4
TGTGCCAGCAGTTACTTGGGCGCAACTAATGAAAAACTGTTTTTT
CASSYLGATNEKLFF
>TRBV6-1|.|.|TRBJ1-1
TGTGCCAGCGGGGAGCGGACGTTTAACACTGAAGCTTTCTTT
CASGERTFNTEAFF
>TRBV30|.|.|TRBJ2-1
TGTGCCTGGAGTGGTGAACTACCCAGTGAGCAGTTCTTC
CAWSGELPSEQFF
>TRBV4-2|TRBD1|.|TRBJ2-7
TGTGCCAGCAGCCCCAACCGGGACAGGGCCCCCTACGAGCAGTACTTC
CASSPNRDRAPYEQYF
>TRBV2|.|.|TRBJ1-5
TGTGCCAGCAGTGAATGGGGGTTTAGCAATCAGCCCCAGCATTTT
CASSEWGFSNQPQHF
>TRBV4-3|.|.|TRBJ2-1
TGCGCCAGCAGCCAAGAAATAGGGGTTGGGCAGTTCTTC
CASSQEIGVGQFF
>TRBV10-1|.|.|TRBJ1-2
TGCGCCAGCATCCCCCTTATGGCTAACTATGGCTACACCTTC
CASIPLMANYGYTF
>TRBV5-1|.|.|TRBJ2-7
TGCGCCAGCAGCTTGGGGAATCCCTACGAGCAGTACTTC
CASSLGNPYEQYF
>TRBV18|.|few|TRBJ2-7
TGTGCCAGCTCACCACTCGGGAACGCTGTCTACGAGCAGTACTTC
CASSPLGNAVYEQYF
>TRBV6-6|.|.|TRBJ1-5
TGTGCCAGCAGTTACTCGGGGGTAAATCAGCCCCAGCATTTT
CASSYSGVNQPQHF
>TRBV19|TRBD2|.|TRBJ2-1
TGTGCCAGTAGTTCCCAGGGACTAGCAGTCGATGAGCAGTTCTTC
CASSSQGLAVDEQFF
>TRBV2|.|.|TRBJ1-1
TGTGCCAGCAGTGAAAACCTGTCCAGGGAGGACACTGAAGCTTTCTTT
CASSENLSREDTEAFF
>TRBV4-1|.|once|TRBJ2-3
TGCGCCAGCAGCCAAGATTCAGGTGGGAACACAGATACGCAGTATTTT
CASSQDSGGNTDTQYF
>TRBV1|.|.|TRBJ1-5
TGCACCAGCAGCCAACATCAGCACAGCAATCAGCCCCAGCATTTT
CTSSQHQHSNQPQHF
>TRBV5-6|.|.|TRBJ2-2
TGTGCCAGCAGCTTGGTCCAGGGAAATTGGGCCGGGGAGCTGTTTTTT
CASSLVQGNWAGELFF
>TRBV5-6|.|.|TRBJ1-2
TGTGCCAGCAGCTTGGGGGGCCGGAACCGAGCTAACTATGGCTACACCTTC
CASSLGGRNRANYGYTF
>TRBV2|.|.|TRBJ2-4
TGTGCCAGCAGTGACAGGGTCGGAGGAGCCAAAAACATTCAGTACTTC
CASSDRVGGAKNIQYF
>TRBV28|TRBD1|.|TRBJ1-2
TGTGCCAGCAGTCCGACACCCGGGACAGGCCCTAATGGCTACACCTTC
CASSPTPGTGPNGYTF
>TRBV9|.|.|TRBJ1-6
TGTGCCAGCAGCGGTCGGCAATTACAGGGTACTTCACCCCTCCACTTT
CASSGRQLQGTSPLHF
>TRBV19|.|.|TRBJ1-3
TGTGCCAGTAGTAGCATGCGGGGAAACACCATATATTTT
CASSSMRGNTIYF
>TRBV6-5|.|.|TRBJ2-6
TGTGCCAGCATGTTATTACAGCTCAACGTCCTGACTTTC
CASMLLQLNVLTF
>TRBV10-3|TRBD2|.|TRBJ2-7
TGTGCCGCGGAAAGCGGGACCTACGAGCAGTACTTC
CAAESGTYEQYF
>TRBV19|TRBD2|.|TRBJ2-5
TGTGCCAGTAGTACCCTAGCGGGGGGCCACCAAGAGACCCAGTACTTC
CASSTLAGGHQETQYF
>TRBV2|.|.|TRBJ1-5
TGTGCCAGCAGTGGGCCAGGGGGCAATCAGCCCCAGCATTTT
CASSGPGGNQPQHF
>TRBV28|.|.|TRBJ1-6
TGTGCCAGCAGGGCAAAAACTAATTCACCCCTCCACTTT
CASRAKTNSPLHF
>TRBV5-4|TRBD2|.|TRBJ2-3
TGTGCCAGCAGCTTGTACCTAGCGGGGATCACAGATACGCAGTATTTT
CASSLYLAGITDTQYF
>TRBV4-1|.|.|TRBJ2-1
TGCGCCAGCAGCCAAGATCCGGGGTCGGGGGCCACTTACAATGAGCAGTTCTTC
CASSQDPGSGATYNEQFF
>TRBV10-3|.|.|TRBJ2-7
TGTGCCATCAGTGACAGGGGGGGCCCCTACGAGCAGTACTTC
CAISDRGGPYEQYF
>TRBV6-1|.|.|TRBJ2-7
TGTGCCAGCAGTGTGACACTGTACGAGCAGTACTTC
CASSVTLYEQYF
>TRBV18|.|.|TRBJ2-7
TGTGCCAGCTCACCAGGAGGGGAGCAGTACTTC
CASSPGGEQYF
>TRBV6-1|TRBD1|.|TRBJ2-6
TGTGCCAGCAGTGAAAGGACAGGGGGCTATTGGGCCAACGTCCTGACTTTC
CASSERTGGYWANVLTF
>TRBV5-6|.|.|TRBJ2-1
TGTGCCAGCAGCTTAACGGGACCGGGGCATGAGCAGTTCTTC
CASSLTGPGHEQFF
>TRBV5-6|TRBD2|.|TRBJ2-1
TGTGCCAGCAGCTTAGGACTAGCGGGAGGCAATGAGCAGTTCTTC
CASSLGLAGGNEQFF
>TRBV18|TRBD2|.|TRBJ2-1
TGTGCCAGCTCACCCTCGGGACTAGCGGGGTCCTGGGAGCAGTTCTTC
CASSPSGLAGSWEQFF
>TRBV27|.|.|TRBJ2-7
TGTGCCAGCGGATTTGACAGCTCCTACGAGCAGTACTTC
CASGFDSSYEQYF
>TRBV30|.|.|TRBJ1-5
TGTGCCTGGAGTCCACCCGTTAGCAATCAGCCCCAGCATTTT
CAWSPPVSNQPQHF
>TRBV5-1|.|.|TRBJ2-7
TGCGCCAGCAGCCTGGAGGTCAACCACGAGCAGTACTTC
CASSLEVNHEQYF
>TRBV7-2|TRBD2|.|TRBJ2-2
TGTGCCAGCAGACGGGACGGGACTAGCAGCACCGGGGAGCTGTTTTTT
CASRRDGTSSTGELFF